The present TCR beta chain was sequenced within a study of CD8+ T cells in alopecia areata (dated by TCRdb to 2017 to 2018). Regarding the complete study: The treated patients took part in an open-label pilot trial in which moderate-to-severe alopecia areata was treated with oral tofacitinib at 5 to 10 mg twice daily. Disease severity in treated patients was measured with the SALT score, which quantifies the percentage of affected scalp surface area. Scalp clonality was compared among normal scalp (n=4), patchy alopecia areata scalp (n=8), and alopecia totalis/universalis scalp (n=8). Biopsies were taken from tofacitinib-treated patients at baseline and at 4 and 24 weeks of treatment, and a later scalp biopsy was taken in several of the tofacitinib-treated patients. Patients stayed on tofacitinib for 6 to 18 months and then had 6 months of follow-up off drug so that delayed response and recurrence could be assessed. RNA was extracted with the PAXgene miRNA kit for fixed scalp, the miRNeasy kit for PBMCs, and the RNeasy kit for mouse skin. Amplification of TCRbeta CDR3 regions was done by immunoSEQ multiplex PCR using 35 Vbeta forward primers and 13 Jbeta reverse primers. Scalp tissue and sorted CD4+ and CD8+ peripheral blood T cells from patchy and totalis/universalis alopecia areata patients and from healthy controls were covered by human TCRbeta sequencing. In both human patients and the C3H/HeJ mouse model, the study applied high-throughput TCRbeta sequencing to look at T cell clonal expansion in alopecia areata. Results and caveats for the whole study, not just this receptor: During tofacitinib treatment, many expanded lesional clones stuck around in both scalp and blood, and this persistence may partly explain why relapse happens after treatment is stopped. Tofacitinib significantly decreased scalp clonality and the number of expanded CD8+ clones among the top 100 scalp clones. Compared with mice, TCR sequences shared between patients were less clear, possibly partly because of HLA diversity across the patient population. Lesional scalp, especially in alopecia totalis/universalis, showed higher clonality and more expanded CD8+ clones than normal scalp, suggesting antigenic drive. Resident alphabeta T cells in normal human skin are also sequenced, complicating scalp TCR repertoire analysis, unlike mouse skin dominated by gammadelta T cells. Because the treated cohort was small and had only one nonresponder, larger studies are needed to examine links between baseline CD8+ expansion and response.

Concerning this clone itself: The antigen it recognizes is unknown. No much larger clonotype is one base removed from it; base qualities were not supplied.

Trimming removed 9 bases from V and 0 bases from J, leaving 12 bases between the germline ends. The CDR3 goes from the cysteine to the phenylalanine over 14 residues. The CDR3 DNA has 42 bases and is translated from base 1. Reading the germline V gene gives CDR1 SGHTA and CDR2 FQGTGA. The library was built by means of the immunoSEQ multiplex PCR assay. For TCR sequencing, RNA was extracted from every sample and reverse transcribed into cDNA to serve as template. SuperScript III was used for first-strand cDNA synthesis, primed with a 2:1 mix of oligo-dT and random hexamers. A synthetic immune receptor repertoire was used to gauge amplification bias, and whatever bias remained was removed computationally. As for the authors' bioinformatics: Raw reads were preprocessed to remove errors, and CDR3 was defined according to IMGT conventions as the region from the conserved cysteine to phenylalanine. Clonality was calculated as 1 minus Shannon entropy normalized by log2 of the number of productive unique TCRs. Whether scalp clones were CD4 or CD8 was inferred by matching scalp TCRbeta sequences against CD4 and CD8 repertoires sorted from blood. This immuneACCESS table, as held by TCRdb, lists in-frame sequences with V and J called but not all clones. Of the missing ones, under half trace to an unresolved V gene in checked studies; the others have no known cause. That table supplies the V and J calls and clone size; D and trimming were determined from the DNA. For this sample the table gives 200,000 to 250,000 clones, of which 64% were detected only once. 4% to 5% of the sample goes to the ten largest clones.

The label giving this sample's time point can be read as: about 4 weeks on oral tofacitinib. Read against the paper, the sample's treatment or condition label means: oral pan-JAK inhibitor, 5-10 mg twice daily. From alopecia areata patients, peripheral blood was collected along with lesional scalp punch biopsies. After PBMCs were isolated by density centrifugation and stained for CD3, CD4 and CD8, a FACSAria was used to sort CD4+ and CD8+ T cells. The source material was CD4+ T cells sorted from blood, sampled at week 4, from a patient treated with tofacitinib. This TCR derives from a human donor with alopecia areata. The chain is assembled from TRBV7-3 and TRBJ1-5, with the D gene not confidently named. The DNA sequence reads TGTGCCAGGACCCTACCGTATAGCAATCAGCCCCAGCATTTT. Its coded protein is CARTLPYSNQPQHF.